This TCR beta chain comes out of a study of blood T cell repertoires in COVID-19. Whole-study context: The United States, Italy and Spain supplied acute and convalescent COVID-19 samples. T cells, B-cell-depleted T cells, or PBMCs supplied cDNA or gDNA.

Germline loops: CDR1 SGHTA, CDR2 FQGTGA. Between the trimmed V and J ends, which lost 2 bases and 2 bases, there was a span of 10 bases. This CDR3 is 15 amino acids long. In the original processing: By means of reference gene primer amplification, nucleated cell counts were estimated. Repertoires were generated with immunoSEQ multiplex PCR, while TCRdb's copy carries only in-frame clones and drops some. V, J and clone size are taken as reported in that table, and D and trimming were inferred from the DNA itself. The sample yields about 250,000 clones, about 82% seen once. Seattle researchers signed up patients amid active infection and tracked them longitudinally.

The rearrangement uses TRBV7-3 and TRBJ2-1; tentative D call: TRBD2 (6 bases). The sequence was obtained from a woman of 80 years or more with COVID-19, enrolled during active disease. The specimen was peripheral blood. The CDR3 loop reads CASSLGASAYNEQFF. CDR3 bases: TGTGCCAGCAGCTTAGGGGCTAGCGCCTACAATGAGCAGTTCTTC.